This record covers a single T cell receptor (beta chain). This specimen comes from a study of T cell changes during pregnancy in multiple sclerosis. The protocol was immunoSEQ multiplex PCR, while the TCRdb copy is restricted to in-frame clones and leaves out a portion. The sample holds around 52,000 clones, about 86% seen once. Germline lookup yields CDR1 LNHNV and CDR2 YYDKDF (reference sequence). The V and J ends lost 1 base and 0 bases, in that order; junction bases with no gene match: 2. The CDR3 is made up of 15 amino acids. The chain links TRBV15 to TRBJ1-1; 7 nucleotides align to TRBD1. Sequencing was performed on peripheral blood from another person, used as feeder cells. The origin of this receptor is a human donor whose cells served as feeder cells for cultures in a pregnancy study. The CDR3 protein is CATSRATGMNTEAFF. The CDR3 DNA sequence: TGTGCCACCAGCAGAGCGACAGGGATGAACACTGAAGCTTTCTTT.